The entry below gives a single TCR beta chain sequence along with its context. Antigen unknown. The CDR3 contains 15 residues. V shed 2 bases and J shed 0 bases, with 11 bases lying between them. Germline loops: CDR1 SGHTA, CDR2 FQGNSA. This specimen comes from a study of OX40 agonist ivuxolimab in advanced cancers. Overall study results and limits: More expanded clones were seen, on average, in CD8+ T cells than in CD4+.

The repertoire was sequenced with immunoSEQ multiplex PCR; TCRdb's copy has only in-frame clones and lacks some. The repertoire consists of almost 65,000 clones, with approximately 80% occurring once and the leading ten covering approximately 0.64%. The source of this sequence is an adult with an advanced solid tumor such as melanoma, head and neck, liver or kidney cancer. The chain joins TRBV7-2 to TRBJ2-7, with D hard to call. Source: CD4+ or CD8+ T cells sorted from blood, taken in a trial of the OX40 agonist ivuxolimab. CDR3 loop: CASSLSPSYSYEQYF. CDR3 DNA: TGTGCCAGCAGCTTAAGTCCCAGTTACTCCTACGAGCAGTACTTC.